This record looks at one T cell receptor beta chain sequence and its context. This CDR3 has 14 amino acids. The trim removed 6 bases at V and 3 bases at J, leaving 3 bases unmatched. Germline V lookup: CDR1 MNHNY, CDR2 SVGAGI (reference sequence). This specimen comes from a study of blood T cell repertoires in COVID-19. Measured with immunoSEQ multiplex PCR; TCRdb has only the in-frame clones, and not every one. The table includes more than 250,000 clones, 86% detected once. The gene calls are TRBV6-6 and TRBJ1-4; 8 bases are shared with TRBD1. This receptor was taken from a woman aged 45 to 65 with acute or convalescent COVID-19. Sequenced material: peripheral blood. For the CDR3, the DNA is TGTGCCAGCAGATGGACAGGGTCTAATGAAAAACTGTTTTTT. Translating gives CASRWTGSNEKLFF.